Listed below are T cell receptor beta chains from one sample, sequenced in a study of blood T cell repertoires in COVID-19. The protocol was immunoSEQ multiplex PCR, while the TCRdb copy is restricted to in-frame clones and leaves out a portion. The sample includes about 240,000 clones, approximately 90% of them seen just once. Sequenced sample: peripheral blood. These receptors all stem from a man between 60 and 75 years old who had recovered from COVID-19. Each CDR3 is given without its conserved first and last residue.

CDR3 length: 14
V gene: TRBV6-5
J gene: TRBJ1-6
CDR3 protein: ASSYQGQGRDSPLH

CDR3 length: 12
V gene: TRBV6-5
J gene: TRBJ1-4
CDR3 protein: ASRYNQGYEKLF

CDR3 length: 12
V gene: TRBV9
J gene: TRBJ1-2
CDR3 protein: ASSVGVPAAGYT

CDR3 length: 13
V gene: TRBV7-9
J gene: TRBJ2-7
CDR3 protein: ASSPAGGNSYEQY

CDR3 length: 10
V gene: TRBV12-3/TRBV12-4
J gene: TRBJ1-2
CDR3 protein: ASSRTGVGYT

CDR3 length: 14
V gene: TRBV3-1/TRBV3-2
J gene: TRBJ2-3
CDR3 protein: ASTRTSGGSTDTQY

CDR3 length: 13
V gene: TRBV6-1
J gene: TRBJ1-2
CDR3 protein: ASSERGGLNYGYT

CDR3 length: 12
V gene: TRBV19
J gene: TRBJ1-1
CDR3 protein: ASSIMVGGTEAF

CDR3 length: 11
V gene: TRBV2
J gene: TRBJ2-7
CDR3 protein: ASSLRFTYEQY

CDR3 length: 16
V gene: TRBV19
J gene: TRBJ1-6
CDR3 protein: ASSIRTGGYSYNSPLH

CDR3 length: 12
V gene: TRBV6-1
J gene: TRBJ1-2
CDR3 protein: ASSEGGTVRGYT

CDR3 length: 10
V gene: TRBV11-2
J gene: TRBJ2-1
CDR3 protein: ASTWANNEQF

CDR3 length: 13
V gene: TRBV5-1
J gene: TRBJ2-2
CDR3 protein: ASSDRGRGTGELF

CDR3 length: 16
V gene: TRBV9
J gene: TRBJ2-3
CDR3 protein: ASSVGVAGGPYTDTQY

CDR3 length: 12
V gene: TRBV9
J gene: TRBJ1-6
CDR3 protein: ASSPQDRGSPLH

CDR3 length: 16
V gene: TRBV4-2
J gene: TRBJ2-1
CDR3 protein: ASSQDSRRGKFVNEQF

CDR3 length: 15
V gene: TRBV19
J gene: TRBJ2-2
CDR3 protein: ASSKGLAGAGDGELF

CDR3 length: 14
V gene: TRBV7-9
J gene: TRBJ1-3
CDR3 protein: ASSPFVGIDGNTIY

CDR3 length: 11
V gene: TRBV10-3
J gene: TRBJ1-2
CDR3 protein: AISVAANYGYT

CDR3 length: 13
V gene: TRBV18
J gene: TRBJ2-7
CDR3 protein: ASSSDLRGRDEQY

CDR3 length: 14
V gene: TRBV19
J gene: TRBJ2-1
CDR3 protein: ASSLPGDRGNNEQF

CDR3 length: 14
V gene: TRBV5-1
J gene: TRBJ2-1
CDR3 protein: ASSLDAGGRGDEQF

CDR3 length: 12
V gene: TRBV9
J gene: TRBJ2-3
CDR3 protein: ASSAPQGPDTQY

CDR3 length: 11
V gene: TRBV6-5
J gene: TRBJ1-1
CDR3 protein: ASSSLRNTEAF

CDR3 length: 12
V gene: TRBV5-6
J gene: TRBJ1-1
CDR3 protein: ASSRQATNTEAF

CDR3 length: 11
V gene: TRBV2
J gene: TRBJ1-1
CDR3 protein: ASRDRGNTEAF

CDR3 length: 11
V gene: TRBV7-9
J gene: TRBJ2-5
CDR3 protein: ATGQGAPETQY

CDR3 length: 11
V gene: TRBV30
J gene: TRBJ1-6
CDR3 protein: AWSGTVNSPLH

CDR3 length: 12
V gene: TRBV7-2
J gene: TRBJ2-1
CDR3 protein: ASSPRTGYNEQF

CDR3 length: 17
V gene: TRBV5-6
J gene: TRBJ1-1
CDR3 protein: ASSLIFRALGQGKTEAF

CDR3 length: 12
V gene: TRBV5-5
J gene: TRBJ1-5
CDR3 protein: ASSLVGHSQPQH

CDR3 length: 11
V gene: TRBV6-2/TRBV6-3
J gene: TRBJ1-1
CDR3 protein: ASSYTRTGEAF

CDR3 length: 14
V gene: TRBV30
J gene: TRBJ2-3
CDR3 protein: AWSPRASGFTDTQY

CDR3 length: 15
V gene: TRBV12-5
J gene: TRBJ2-6
CDR3 protein: ASGPGTGAGGANVLT

CDR3 length: 13
V gene: TRBV15
J gene: TRBJ1-4
CDR3 protein: ATSRGRGGDEKLF

CDR3 length: 14
V gene: TRBV7-9
J gene: TRBJ2-1
CDR3 protein: ASSSAPGVTYNEQF

CDR3 length: 12
V gene: TRBV9
J gene: TRBJ1-2
CDR3 protein: ASSVDYLWGGYT

CDR3 length: 14
V gene: TRBV5-6
J gene: TRBJ1-1
CDR3 protein: ASSLAGGGKNTEAF

CDR3 length: 12
V gene: TRBV11-3
J gene: TRBJ1-3
CDR3 protein: ASSATGAGNTIY

CDR3 length: 11
V gene: TRBV6-6
J gene: TRBJ2-7
CDR3 protein: ASRREGFDEQY

CDR3 length: 13
V gene: TRBV5-1
J gene: TRBJ1-2
CDR3 protein: ASSLFPGTDYGYT

CDR3 length: 14
V gene: TRBV29-1
J gene: TRBJ1-2
CDR3 protein: SVGGQGTTINYGYT

CDR3 length: 14
V gene: TRBV28
J gene: TRBJ2-1
CDR3 protein: ASSSPTSGAYNEQF

CDR3 length: 11
V gene: TRBV30
J gene: TRBJ1-6
CDR3 protein: AWSVRQNSPLH

CDR3 length: 13
V gene: TRBV5-1
J gene: TRBJ2-3
CDR3 protein: ASSFVTGDTDTQY

CDR3 length: 12
V gene: TRBV5-1
J gene: TRBJ2-2
CDR3 protein: ASSIRQGPGELF

CDR3 length: 11
V gene: TRBV25-1
J gene: TRBJ2-3
CDR3 protein: ASSGGVPDTQY

CDR3 length: 11
V gene: TRBV19
J gene: TRBJ1-1
CDR3 protein: ASKRQPNTEAF